This T cell receptor (beta chain) is from a study of tumor and adjacent non-tumor tissue in lung cancer. Study details: Histology: about a dozen adenocarcinoma, a couple of squamous cell carcinoma, 1 small cell lung cancer.

On this clonotype: The antigen is undetermined. Germline and junction disagree at one end, which may indicate a read error.

The template was RNA from unsorted bulk tissue. Donors were chemotherapy-naive, newly diagnosed lung cancer surgical patients in China, August–late 2014. A modified ARM-PCR protocol with three rounds of nested PCR amplified TCRbeta. TCRdb re-called the multiplex PCR reads with MiXCR, one entry per CDR3 protein. The sample has about 110,000 distinct CDR3 sequences, 84% seen once. The CDR3 length is 18 residues. Per germline, CDR1 SGHAT and CDR2 FQNNGV. The study, taken as a whole, reports: Compared with tumor, normal lung showed significantly lower TCR diversity.

The V call is TRBV11-2, the J call TRBJ2-7, with 9 bases lining up with TRBD1. Sequenced input: lung tumor tissue. The TCR was taken from an older man with non-small cell lung cancer. CDR3 in DNA: TGTGCCAGCATCCGAATCAGGACAGGGGACTCTGGGGACTACGAGCAATACTTC. Amino acids: CASIRIRTGDSGDYEQYF.